This TCR beta chain derives from a study of neurological immune-mediated disorders (dated by TCRdb to about 2019). Some background on the complete study: Peripheral blood TCR-beta repertoires from HTLV-I-associated myelopathy (HAM/TSP) patients, multiple sclerosis patients and healthy controls were compared by UMI-based sequencing. Longitudinal samples, technical triplicates and paired sorted CD4+ and CD8+ T-cell subsets, alongside PBMC samples, were included among the approximately 110 TCR-beta libraries. Longitudinal HAM/TSP donors and healthy donors each had 3 time-points at intervals of about 3-40 months. The cohort comprised 68 subjects: 15 or so HAM/TSP patients, roughly 34 multiple sclerosis patients and about 20 healthy controls.

The CDR3, from cysteine to phenylalanine, totals 15 residues. CDR3 DNA is the only sequence kept; it has 45 bases, read in frame from the first base. From a lookup of the germline V gene, CDR1 and CDR2 are MDHEN and SYDVKM. A note on this clonotype: Its binding antigen is unknown. One end of the junction does not line up with germline, which may come from a read error.

cDNA was synthesized by template-switch 5'RACE using a primer with a 10-nucleotide random unique molecular identifier that tagged each TCR transcript. Every sequencing run covered 15-18 subjects and yielded more than 160 million TCR-beta sequences. The RNeasy kit was used to extract total RNA. The KAPA Real-time Library Amplification kit was used to amplify TCR-beta VDJ regions with primers for the TCR constant region and the 5'RACE anchor. A first PCR added sample indexes and Illumina adaptors, and a second PCR then raised library yield. After Ampure bead purification, the TCR product of roughly 650 bp was size-selected on a 2% E-gel SizeSelection system. Before pooling, library quality was checked on a Bioanalyzer, concentration was measured with Qubit, and libraries were quantified with the Kapa Library Quantification kit. Paired-end 2 x 150 bp sequencing of the libraries was performed on an Illumina HiSeq 2500. To increase sequence diversity, about 25-31% phiX was spiked into each library pool. As for how the authors treated the data: The quality-filtered reads were processed with the UMI-based MiGEC pipeline, whose error correction step removed more than 80% of the raw TCR sequences. IMGT germline references were used for aligning VDJ genes, and each clonotype was defined as a unique CDR3 amino acid sequence together with its V-J genes. Clonal expansion, Shannon diversity and CDR3 relatedness were evaluated with VDJtools (CalcPairwiseDistances, ClusterSamples), while phylogenetic trees were built in CLCbio workbench. Using coefficient-of-variation modelling across technical triplicates, the study counted a clone as expanded if it had at least 8 unique UMIs. TCRdb trimmed public reads at Q25 via fastp, called clones via MiXCR and kept in-frame beta chains. Every CDR3 protein is listed once, alongside the most common genes and DNA of its rows. The V and J calls and clone size are TCRdb's, not the authors'. This sample is represented by 55,000 to 65,000 distinct CDR3 sequences; about 8.9% of them were singletons. The ten largest clones capture around 12% of the sample.

Broader findings and caveats from the paper: No identical CDR3 amino acid sequences were found to be shared among expanded clones across subjects, suggesting that TCR-beta repertoires were private in all groups. TCR clonal expansion was greatest in HAM/TSP patients and smallest in MS patients, who ranked below even healthy controls.

The sample's time point label, decoded: longitudinal time-point 2. The healthy controls were volunteers from blood banks in Maryland, USA. Unsorted PBMC libraries were generated from 2 million PBMCs stored in RNAlater at -80 °C until RNA extraction. PBMCs were separated from peripheral blood using Ficoll-Hypaque density gradient centrifugation and then cryopreserved in liquid nitrogen. This sequence originates from a man aged 30 to 39 in good health. This receptor chain uses TRBV28 and TRBJ2-7; possibly the D gene is TRBD2, per 5 matching bases. The sample was PBMCs. Here is the DNA: TGTGCCAGCATCCACTCCGGGGAGAGCTCCTACGAGCGGTACTTC. Its amino acids are CASIHSGESSYERYF.